The 4 T cell receptor beta chains below come from one sample, sequenced in a study of blood T cell repertoires in COVID-19. Repertoires were generated with immunoSEQ multiplex PCR, while TCRdb's copy carries only in-frame clones and drops some. This table holds 180,000 or so clones, approximately 85% found once. Sequenced: peripheral blood. These receptors were collected from a woman aged 55-69 years with acute or convalescent COVID-19.

This sequence joins TRBV3-1 (or the pseudogene TRBV3-2) and TRBJ2-6, with D possibly being TRBD2 (5 bases). Germline-derived CDR1 and CDR2 are LGHDT and YNNKEL (reference sequence). The CDR3 consists of 14 residues. V dropped 3 bases and J dropped 3 bases, with 6 bases sitting between them. The CDR3 sequence is CASSHRGGANVLTF. The CDR3 DNA sequence: TGTGCCAGCAGCCATCGGGGTGGGGCCAACGTCCTGACTTTC.

This rearrangement joins TRBV19 to TRBJ1-5; D remains unclear. The CDR3 covers 14 residues. Between the trimmed V and J ends, which lost 1 base and 0 bases, there was a span of 4 bases. Per germline, CDR1 LNHDA and CDR2 SQIVND (reference sequence). As DNA, the CDR3 is TGTGCCAGTAGTATAGTCAATAGCAATCAGCCCCAGCATTTT. It translates to CASSIVNSNQPQHF.

This clone was found once. This chain connects TRBV19 to TRBJ1-5; 8 bases map to TRBD1. With 7 bases clipped from V and 9 bases from J, the junction kept 11 bases outside the gene matches. Germline lookup yields CDR1 LNHDA and CDR2 SQIVND (reference sequence). The CDR3 is 14 residues long. CDR3 protein: CASKEGTGPLPQHF. CDR3 sequence (DNA): TGTGCCAGTAAGGAGGGGACAGGCCCTCTGCCCCAGCATTTT.

The chain joins TRBV28 to TRBJ2-3; 7 nucleotides agree with TRBD1. The CDR3 is 22 amino acids. Germline V lookup: CDR1 MDHEN, CDR2 SYDVKM. V trimming: 5 bases; J trimming: 7 bases; junction bases outside the gene matches: 33. In DNA, the CDR3 is TGTGCCAGCAGTCCCTTTAACCCCCCTCCGGGGTTCGACAGGGCTGGCACGAATACGCAGTATTTT. This sequence encodes CASSPFNPPPGFDRAGTNTQYF.